The subject of this entry is one T cell receptor beta chain. Its target is unknown. Primed by a sample-barcoded 5' primer and a J-beta primer mix, a second PCR proceeded for 7 to 11 cycles. All samples yielded 3 million or more CDR3-containing paired-end reads. TCRdb re-called the 5' RACE reads with MiXCR, one entry per CDR3 protein. The data contain roughly 1.5 million distinct CDR3 sequences, less than 45% of them singletons. V gave up 5 bases and J gave up 3 bases, with 11 bases separating them. This CDR3 comprises 12 residues. Germline V CDR1 and CDR2: SQVTM, ANQGSEA. These data are taken from a study of blood T cells in healthy people across ages. Study-wide results and caveats: A roughly linear fall in TCR beta diversity per million T cells was seen with increasing age. Estimates of diversity drawn from one million T cells were considered underestimates.

Sample: blood. This chain joins TRBV29-1 and TRBJ2-7, with D hard to call. The receptor's source is a woman under 30 in good health. CDR3 sequence (DNA): TGCAGCGTTCTGGGCATTAGCTACGAGCAGTACTTC. Translated: CSVLGISYEQYF.